The 18 T cell receptor beta chains given below trace back to one sample, sequenced in a study of T cell responses to AZD1222 COVID-19 vaccine. Assay: immunoSEQ multiplex PCR; the TCRdb copy retains only in-frame clones and omits some. The table for this sample gives around 150,000 clones. The sequenced sample was peripheral blood. The receptors derive from an adult in good health.

The chain is built from TRBV6-2 or TRBV6-3 and TRBJ1-6; 9 bases match TRBD1. V shed 6 bases, J shed 10 bases, and the junction held 7 bases outside the gene matches. The CDR3 extends over 14 amino acids. Per the germline V gene, CDR1 is MNHEY and CDR2 is SVGEGT. The CDR3 loop is CASSTGTGYSPLHF. The CDR3 nucleotides read TGTGCCAGCAGCACCGGGACAGGGTACTCACCCCTCCACTTT.

V usage is TRBV4-3 and J usage is TRBJ1-1; D gene ambiguous. Looked up from germline, CDR1 is LGHNA and CDR2 is YSLEER. The V end lost 4 bases, the J end lost 1 base, and 13 bases lay between the germline ends. This CDR3 contains 15 residues. This CDR3 is CASSLYEQSNTEAFF. CDR3 bases: TGCGCCAGCAGCCTATATGAGCAGTCGAACACTGAAGCTTTCTTT.

The chain joins TRBV28 to TRBJ1-5; the D is unclear. Deletions cut 2 bases from V and 7 bases from J, with 12 bases between. The CDR3 spans 14 residues. Germline CDR1 and CDR2: MDHEN and SYDVKM. CDR3 in amino acids: CASSLLRLGQPQHF. In DNA, the CDR3 is TGTGCCAGCAGTTTACTCAGGTTAGGGCAGCCCCAGCATTTT.

The chain employs TRBV4-1 and TRBJ1-2; D gene ambiguous. The germline gives CDR1 MGHRA, CDR2 YSYEKL. This CDR3 comprises 14 residues. With 0 bases removed from V and 4 bases from J, the gap between germline ends came to 9 bases. The CDR3 nucleotides read TGCGCCAGCAGCCAAGAACCGGGGAGCTATGGCTACACCTTC. Translation gives CASSQEPGSYGYTF.

This chain's CDR3 is CASSVNMVNTEAFF. CDR3 nucleotide sequence: TGTGCCAGCAGTGTCAACATGGTAAACACTGAAGCTTTCTTT. This chain joins TRBV2 and TRBJ1-1; D gene uncertain. V dropped 4 bases and J dropped 2 bases, with 11 bases sitting between them. Germline CDR1 is SNHLY and CDR2 is FYNNEI. CDR3 size: 14 residues.

The chain carries TRBV11-2 and TRBJ2-2; 7 nucleotides match TRBD2. Germline lookup yields CDR1 SGHAT and CDR2 FQNNGV. The CDR3 covers 13 residues. Trimming cost V 1 base and J 9 bases; bases outside gene matches: 2. The CDR3 protein is CASSLVAGRELFF. CDR3 coding DNA: TGTGCCAGCAGCTTAGTAGCGGGCCGGGAGCTGTTTTTT.

V gene TRBV9 combines with J gene TRBJ1-5, with unresolved D. Looked up from germline, CDR1 is SGDLS and CDR2 is YYNGEE. The CDR3 covers 14 residues. V was cut by 0 bases and J by 5 bases, with 9 bases left in between. CDR3 in DNA: TGTGCCAGCAGCGTAGGTGTTGGACATCAGCCCCAGCATTTT. This codes for CASSVGVGHQPQHF.

The CDR3, as DNA: TGCGCCAGCAGCCAAGAACCGGGACTAGCGAGGACCGATGAGCAGTTCTTC. It is translated as CASSQEPGLARTDEQFF. The J gene is TRBJ2-1, the V gene TRBV4-3, with 10 bases matching TRBD2. The junction had 10 bases not matched to a gene; V was cut back by 0 bases and J by 8 bases. The CDR3 covers 17 residues. Germline V gene lookup returns CDR1 LGHNA and CDR2 YSLEER.

The chain couples TRBV7-9 to TRBJ1-6; 10 bases fit TRBD1. This CDR3 contains 15 residues. Germline V gene lookup returns CDR1 SEHNR and CDR2 FQNEAQ (reference sequence). Trimming removed 3 bases from V and 8 bases from J; junction bases left unmatched: 4. CDR3 sequence reads: CASSFTTGGYSPLHF. As DNA, the CDR3 is TGTGCCAGCAGCTTTACGACAGGGGGCTATTCACCCCTCCACTTT.

This rearrangement joins TRBV28 to TRBJ1-3, with TRBD1 matching over 10 bases. CDR1 and CDR2 from the germline V gene are MDHEN and SYDVKM. V shed 2 bases, J shed 0 bases, and the junction held 13 bases outside the gene matches. There are 20 residues in the CDR3. In nucleotides, the CDR3 is TGTGCCAGCAGTTTACCCGGTTTGGGACAGGGGCTATCCTCTGGAAACACCATATATTTT. Protein sequence: CASSLPGLGQGLSSGNTIYF.

This chain uses TRBV29-1 with TRBJ2-7; tentatively, D is TRBD2 (7 bases). Looked up from germline, CDR1 is SQVTM and CDR2 is ANQGSEA. V dropped 5 bases and J dropped 6 bases, with 17 bases sitting between them. CDR3 length equals 13 residues. The CDR3 loop reads CSVTVSGGGEQYF. The DNA of the CDR3 is TGCAGCGTTACCGTCTCGGGGGGCGGCGAGCAGTACTTC.

The V call is TRBV6-5, the J call TRBJ1-2; 9 bases fit TRBD1. Germline CDR1 is MNHEY and CDR2 is SVGAGI. The ends lost 2 bases at V and 0 bases at J; junction bases unmatched: 4. The CDR3 runs 16 residues. The CDR3 DNA sequence: TGTGCCAGCAGTTACGGGGGACAGGGAGCTAACTATGGCTACACCTTC. Its translation: CASSYGGQGANYGYTF.

The CDR3: CASSQEGGRGHEQYF. The CDR3, as DNA: TGTGCCAGCAGCCAAGAGGGCGGCAGGGGCCACGAGCAGTACTTC. This chain uses TRBV3-1 (or the pseudogene TRBV3-2) with TRBJ2-7, with a weak D call TRBD1 (6 bases). The CDR3 consists of 15 residues. CDR1 is LGHDT and CDR2 is YNNKEL in the germline V gene (reference sequence). With 0 bases removed from V and 5 bases from J, the gap between germline ends came to 14 bases.

This chain connects TRBV5-1 to TRBJ1-6; D gene unclear. CDR3 length: 16 residues. Germline V gene lookup returns CDR1 SGHRS and CDR2 YFSETQ. V shed 0 bases and J shed 3 bases, with 10 bases lying between them. The CDR3 here is CASSLDQPDYNSPLHF. The CDR3 DNA is TGCGCCAGCAGCTTGGACCAGCCAGACTATAATTCACCCCTCCACTTT. Supplemented by reference TRBV5-1 and TRBJ1-6, the full variable domain reads KAGVTQTPRYLIKTRGQQVTLSCSPISGHRSVSWYQQTPGQGLQFLFEYFSETQRNKGNFPGRFSGRQFSNSRSEMNVSTLELGDSALYLCASSLDQPDYNSPLHFGNGTRLTVT.

CDR3 protein: CASSLRLGAGAHGYTF. CDR3 nucleotide sequence: TGTGCCAGCAGCTTGAGACTCGGGGCAGGTGCACATGGCTACACCTTC. The chain employs TRBV5-6 and TRBJ1-2; D may be TRBD1 (5 bases). The V and J ends lost 1 base and 6 bases respectively, with 19 bases between them. Germline CDR1 and CDR2: SGHDT and YYEEEE. This CDR3 is 16 amino acids long.

This sequence joins TRBV28 and TRBJ1-5; 7 bases match TRBD1. The V segment lost 3 bases and the J segment 2 bases; nucleotides outside the gene matches: 10. The CDR3 spans 17 residues. CDR1 and CDR2 (germline): MDHEN, SYDVKM. Here the CDR3 DNA reads TGTGCCAGCAGTTTGCTTCAACAGGGGTTTCGCAATCAGCCCCAGCATTTT. This codes for CASSLLQQGFRNQPQHF.

This chain uses TRBV5-1 with TRBJ2-5; the D gene is possibly TRBD2 (7 bases). The CDR3 is 16 residues long. V was shortened by 3 bases and J by 4 bases, with 19 bases between the two germline ends. Germline V CDR1 and CDR2: SGHRS, YFSETQ. This CDR3 is CASSSRQEAGVETQYF. The DNA of the CDR3 is TGCGCCAGCAGCTCCCGACAGGAGGCGGGGGTAGAGACCCAGTACTTC.

The gene calls are TRBV7-9 and TRBJ1-6, with unresolved D. CDR1 and CDR2 (germline): SEHNR, FQNEAQ (reference sequence). The V and J ends lost 1 base and 7 bases respectively, with 8 bases between them. The CDR3 spans 14 residues. The CDR3 loop reads CASSLEVPNSPLHF. The CDR3 DNA is TGTGCCAGCAGCTTAGAAGTCCCGAATTCACCCCTCCACTTT.